Listed below are T cell receptor beta chains from one sample, sequenced in a study of T cell repertoires in cytomegalovirus infection. Antigens of these TCRs are unknown. TCRdb re-called the reads through MiXCR, storing one row per CDR3 protein. The table shows roughly 80,000 distinct CDR3 sequences, with roughly 25% occurring only once. The sample was CD8+ T cells from cultured PBMCs, taken from culture after CMV antigen stimulation. All receptors derive from a human donor in good health (CMV status not recorded). Some clones in this sample may be carry-over from other donors' samples. The conserved cysteine and the conserved F or W are not part of the CDR3 here. Fields, in order: V gene, CDR3 protein.

TRBV12-3/TRBV12-4	ASSSAEGTGGEKLF
TRBV10-2	ASHNTREREQVTGELF
TRBV7-9	ASSFSTSGRANEQF
TRBV6-2/TRBV6-3	ASSLTGGSSAEAF
TRBV6-6	ASSYDDEQF
TRBV4-1	ASSQPPNNEQF
TRBV11-2	ASSRDPSYEQY
TRBV4-3	ASSQDRSSPLH
TRBV6-2/TRBV6-3	ASSYSTGWNEAF
TRBV5-1	ASSLASMTQETQY
TRBV4-2	ASSQNTGGGANYGYT
TRBV14	ASSQEDLARTDTQY
TRBV10-3	AISESSSGPYTDTQY
TRBV12-3/TRBV12-4	ASSPPGGREQF
TRBV20-1	SARVLAGGPGTDTQY
TRBV14	ASSHGRSYGYT
TRBV7-2	ASTRNTEAF
TRBV19	ASSIRDSNTDTQY
TRBV7-2	ASSLGQGRPYEQY
TRBV12-3/TRBV12-4	ASSQTPSSYNEQF
TRBV11-2	ATRRETDTQY